A selection of T cell receptor beta chains follows, all from one sample in a study of blood T cell repertoires in COVID-19. Sequencing used immunoSEQ multiplex PCR; TCRdb keeps in-frame clones, though not all of them. The sample lists 250,000 to 300,000 clones; approximately 91% were seen once. The sample consisted of PBMCs or T cells enriched from blood (not recorded which). These receptors were collected from a middle-aged woman with acute COVID-19. The CDR3 runs from the conserved cysteine through the conserved F or W. D genes are given only for firm matches. Clone size is stated in some rows and not others, as once, few, many or a class when expanded.

D	length	V	J	size	CDR3	DNA
.	14	TRBV28	TRBJ2-7	.	CASSFSRTAYEQYF	TGTGCCAGCAGTTTTTCTAGGACAGCGTACGAGCAGTACTTC
TRBD2	13	TRBV5-4	TRBJ2-7	.	CASSLAGGVEQYF	TGTGCCAGCAGCTTGGCGGGAGGCGTCGAGCAGTACTTC
TRBD1	15	TRBV7-2	TRBJ2-3	.	CASSSQTGSADTQYF	TGTGCCAGCAGCTCCCAGACAGGGTCGGCAGATACGCAGTATTTT
TRBD2	16	TRBV6-5	TRBJ2-5	.	CASSYFSGSPRETQYF	TGTGCCAGCAGTTACTTTAGCGGGAGTCCGCGAGAGACCCAGTACTTC
TRBD1	16	TRBV19	TRBJ1-2	.	CASSKAGGTSNYGYTF	TGTGCCAGTAGTAAGGCAGGGGGTACTTCTAACTATGGCTACACCTTC
.	15	TRBV28	TRBJ1-5	.	CASSLQANRGQPQHF	TGTGCCAGCAGTTTACAAGCCAATCGAGGACAGCCCCAGCATTTT
.	13	TRBV18	TRBJ1-2	once	CASSPDMADGYTF	TGTGCCAGCTCACCGGATATGGCGGATGGCTACACCTTC
.	15	TRBV4-1	TRBJ2-7	.	CASSQDGGVNYEQYF	TGCGCCAGCAGCCAAGATGGAGGGGTCAACTACGAGCAGTACTTC
.	15	TRBV6-1	TRBJ1-4	.	CASSEGGRKNEKLFF	TGTGCCAGCAGTGAAGGGGGGCGGAAAAATGAAAAACTGTTTTTT
TRBD2	16	TRBV11-2	TRBJ2-5	once	CASSLVASGYQETQYF	TGTGCCAGCAGCTTAGTGGCTAGCGGGTACCAAGAGACCCAGTACTTC
TRBD1	14	TRBV28	TRBJ1-5	.	CASSRQGGIRPQHF	TGTGCCAGCAGCAGACAGGGGGGAATCAGGCCCCAGCATTTT
.	14	TRBV2	TRBJ1-1	.	CASSESGSNTEAFF	TGTGCCAGCAGTGAATCAGGGTCGAACACTGAAGCTTTCTTT
.	12	TRBV12-3/TRBV12-4	TRBJ1-5	.	CASSLSQGWEHF	TGTGCCAGCAGTCTTAGCCAGGGGTGGGAGCATTTT
.	13	TRBV4-1	TRBJ1-2	.	CASRPTGNYGYTF	TGCGCCAGCAGGCCAACGGGTAACTATGGCTACACCTTC
TRBD2	15	TRBV30	TRBJ2-1	.	CAWSETSGRANEQFF	TGTGCCTGGAGTGAGACTAGCGGGAGGGCCAATGAGCAGTTCTTC
TRBD1	16	TRBV6-5	TRBJ1-2	.	CASSYGTDLMTYGYTF	TGTGCCAGCAGTTATGGGACAGATCTCATGACTTATGGGTACACCTTC
TRBD2	15	TRBV9	TRBJ2-2	.	CASSGRTSGGAELFF	TGTGCCAGCAGCGGCCGGACTAGCGGGGGGGCGGAGCTGTTTTTT
.	13	TRBV28	TRBJ1-5	.	CASRRQGNQPQHF	TGTGCCAGCAGACGACAGGGCAATCAGCCCCAGCATTTT
.	15	TRBV28	TRBJ2-3	once	CASSRLTFSTDTQYF	TGTGCCAGCAGTCGCTTGACTTTTAGCACAGATACGCAGTATTTT
TRBD2	16	TRBV3-1/TRBV3-2	TRBJ2-5	.	CASSQEEAGARETQYF	TGTGCCAGCAGCCAAGAAGAGGCGGGAGCCAGGGAGACCCAGTACTTC
TRBD2	16	TRBV19	TRBJ2-1	.	CASRGLVAGTYNEQFF	TGTGCCAGTAGAGGTCTGGTAGCGGGAACCTACAATGAGCAGTTCTTC
TRBD1	16	TRBV18	TRBJ1-1	.	CASSITGTGLNTEAFF	TGTGCCAGCTCCATTACCGGGACAGGCCTGAACACTGAAGCTTTCTTT
.	14	TRBV5-1	TRBJ2-2	.	CASSLDSYAGELFF	TGCGCCAGCAGCTTGGACTCCTACGCCGGGGAGCTGTTTTTT
TRBD2	17	TRBV24-1	TRBJ2-5	.	CATSDSSLRGGPETQYF	TGTGCCACCAGTGACAGCTCCTTGCGGGGGGGCCCCGAGACCCAGTACTTC
TRBD1	14	TRBV7-7	TRBJ2-1	.	CASSHQGAHNEQFF	TGTGCCAGCAGCCACCAGGGGGCCCACAATGAGCAGTTCTTC
TRBD1	16	TRBV4-1	TRBJ1-4	few	CASSQRRTGPREKLFF	TGCGCCAGCAGCCAAAGAAGGACAGGTCCGCGGGAAAAACTGTTTTTT
.	15	TRBV5-1	TRBJ2-5	.	CASSRGSGGKETQYF	TGCGCCAGCAGCCGGGGGTCTGGCGGAAAAGAGACCCAGTACTTC
.	17	TRBV27	TRBJ2-1	.	CASSPLAISWSYNEQFF	TGTGCCAGCAGTCCACTAGCAATCTCTTGGTCCTACAATGAGCAGTTCTTC
TRBD1	15	TRBV11-3	TRBJ2-1	.	CASSYDRESYNEQFF	TGTGCCAGCAGCTATGACAGGGAGTCCTACAATGAGCAGTTCTTC